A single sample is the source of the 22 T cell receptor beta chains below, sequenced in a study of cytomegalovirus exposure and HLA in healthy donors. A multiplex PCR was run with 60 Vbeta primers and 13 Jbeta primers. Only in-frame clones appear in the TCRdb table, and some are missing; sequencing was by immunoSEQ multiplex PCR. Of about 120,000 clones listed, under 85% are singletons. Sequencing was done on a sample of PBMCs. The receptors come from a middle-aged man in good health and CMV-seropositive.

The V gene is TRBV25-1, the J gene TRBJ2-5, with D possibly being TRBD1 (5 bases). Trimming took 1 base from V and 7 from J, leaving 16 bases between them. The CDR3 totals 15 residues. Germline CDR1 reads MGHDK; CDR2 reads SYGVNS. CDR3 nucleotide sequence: TGTGCCAGCAGTGAATGGGGCAGGGCTGGTTCGACCCAGTACTTC. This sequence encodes CASSEWGRAGSTQYF.

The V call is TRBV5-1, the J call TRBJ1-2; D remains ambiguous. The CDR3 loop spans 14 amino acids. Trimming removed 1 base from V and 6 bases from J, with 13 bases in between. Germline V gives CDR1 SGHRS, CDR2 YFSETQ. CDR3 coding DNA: TGCGCCAGCAGCTTGTACGGGGTCGTCGATGGCTACACCTTC. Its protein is CASSLYGVVDGYTF.

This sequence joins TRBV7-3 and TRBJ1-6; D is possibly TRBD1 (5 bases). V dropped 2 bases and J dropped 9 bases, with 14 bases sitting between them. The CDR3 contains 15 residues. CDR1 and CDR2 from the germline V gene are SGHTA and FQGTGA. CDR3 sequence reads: CASSLAAGFGSPLHF. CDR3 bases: TGTGCCAGCAGCTTAGCGGCAGGGTTTGGTTCACCCCTCCACTTT.

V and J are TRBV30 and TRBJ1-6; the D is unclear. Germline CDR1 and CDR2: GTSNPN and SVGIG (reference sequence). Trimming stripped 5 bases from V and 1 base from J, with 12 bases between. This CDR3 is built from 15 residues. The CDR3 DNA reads TGTGCCTGGCAAACAGTAGGATCCTATAATTCACCCCTCCACTTT. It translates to CAWQTVGSYNSPLHF.

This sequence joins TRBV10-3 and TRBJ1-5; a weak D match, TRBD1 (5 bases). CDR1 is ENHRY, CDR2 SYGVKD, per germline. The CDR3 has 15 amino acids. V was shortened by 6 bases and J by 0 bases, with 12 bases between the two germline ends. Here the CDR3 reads CAISGGGNSNQPQHF. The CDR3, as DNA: TGTGCCATCAGCGGGGGGGGGAATAGCAATCAGCCCCAGCATTTT.

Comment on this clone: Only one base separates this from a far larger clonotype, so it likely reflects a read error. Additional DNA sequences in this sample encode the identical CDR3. This chain's CDR3 is CSVEKGAHQGYTF. CDR3 in DNA: TGCAGCGTTGAAAAGGGGGCGCATCAAGGGTACACCTTC. This chain joins TRBV29-1 and TRBJ1-2; 7 nucleotides agree with TRBD1. Germline CDR1 is SQVTM and CDR2 is ANQGSEA. The CDR3 has 13 residues. V dropped 2 bases and J dropped 11; count of bases not matched to a gene: 11.

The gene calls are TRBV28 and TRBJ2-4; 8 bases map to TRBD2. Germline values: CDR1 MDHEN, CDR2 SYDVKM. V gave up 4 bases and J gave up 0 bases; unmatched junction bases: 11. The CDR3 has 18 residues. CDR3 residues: CASSSSTSGPLAKNIQYF. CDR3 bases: TGTGCCAGCAGTTCATCAACTAGCGGCCCGCTAGCCAAAAACATTCAGTACTTC. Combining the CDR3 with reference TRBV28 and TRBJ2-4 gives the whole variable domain DVKVTQSSRYLVKRTGEKVFLECVQDMDHENMFWYRQDPGLGLRLIYFSYDVKMKEKGDIPEGYSVSREKKERFSLILESASTNQTSMYLCASSSSTSGPLAKNIQYFGAGTRLSVL.

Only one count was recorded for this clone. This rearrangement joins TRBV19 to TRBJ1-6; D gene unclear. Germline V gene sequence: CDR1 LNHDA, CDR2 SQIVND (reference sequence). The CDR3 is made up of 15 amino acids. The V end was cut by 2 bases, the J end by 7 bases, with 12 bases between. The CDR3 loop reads CASSILGQTNSPLHF. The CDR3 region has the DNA TGTGCCAGTAGTATACTGGGCCAGACCAATTCACCCCTCCACTTT.

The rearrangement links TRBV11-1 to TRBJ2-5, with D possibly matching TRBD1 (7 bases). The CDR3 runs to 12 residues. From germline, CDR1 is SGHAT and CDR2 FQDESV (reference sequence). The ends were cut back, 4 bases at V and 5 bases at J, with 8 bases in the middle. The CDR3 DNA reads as TGTGCCAGCAGCTCAGGGGGGGAGACCCAGTACTTC. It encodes CASSSGGETQYF.

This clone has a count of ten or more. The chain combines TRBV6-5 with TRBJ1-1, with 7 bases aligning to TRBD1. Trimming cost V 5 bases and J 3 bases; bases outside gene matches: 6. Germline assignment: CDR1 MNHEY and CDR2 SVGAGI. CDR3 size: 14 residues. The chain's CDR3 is CASSDTGEHTEAFF. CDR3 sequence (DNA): TGTGCCAGCAGTGACACAGGGGAACACACTGAAGCTTTCTTT.

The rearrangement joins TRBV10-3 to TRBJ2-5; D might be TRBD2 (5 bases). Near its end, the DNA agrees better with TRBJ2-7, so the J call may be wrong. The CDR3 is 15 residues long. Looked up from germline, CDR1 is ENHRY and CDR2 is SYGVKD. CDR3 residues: CAIRDSLSTSYEQYF. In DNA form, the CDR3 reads TGTGCCATCAGGGACTCACTCTCCACCTCCTACGAGCAGTACTTC.

The CDR3 sequence: CASSLVSRVLNEKLFF. The CDR3 DNA reads as TGTGCCAGCAGCTTAGTTAGTCGGGTCCTTAATGAAAAACTGTTTTTT. V gene TRBV11-2 combines with J gene TRBJ1-4; D remains unclear. The germline V gene has CDR1 SGHAT and CDR2 FQNNGV. The length of the CDR3 is 16 residues. The V end was cut by 1 base, the J end by 4 bases, with 13 bases between.

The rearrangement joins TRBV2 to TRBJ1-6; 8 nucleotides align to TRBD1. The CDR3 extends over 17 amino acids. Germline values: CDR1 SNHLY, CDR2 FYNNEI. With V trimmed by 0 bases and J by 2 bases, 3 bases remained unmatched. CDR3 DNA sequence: TGTGCCAGCAGTGAAGCCGCAGGGGGCGCCTATAATTCACCCCTCCACTTT. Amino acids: CASSEAAGGAYNSPLHF.

CDR3 amino acids: CASSFQTGLRNTEAFF. The CDR3 DNA reads as TGTGCCAGCAGCTTCCAGACAGGCCTGAGGAACACTGAAGCTTTCTTT. The gene calls are TRBV7-9 and TRBJ1-1; tentative D call: TRBD1 (6 bases). V lost 3 bases and J lost 1, with 15 bases in between. Looked up from germline, CDR1 is SEHNR and CDR2 is FQNEAQ (reference sequence). The CDR3 is 16 amino acids.

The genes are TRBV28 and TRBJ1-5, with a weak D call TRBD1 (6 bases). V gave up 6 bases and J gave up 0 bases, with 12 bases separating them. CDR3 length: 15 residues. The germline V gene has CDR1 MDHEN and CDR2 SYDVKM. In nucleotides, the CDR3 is TGTGCCAGCAGCTCCGGGACATATAGCAATCAGCCCCAGCATTTT. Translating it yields CASSSGTYSNQPQHF.

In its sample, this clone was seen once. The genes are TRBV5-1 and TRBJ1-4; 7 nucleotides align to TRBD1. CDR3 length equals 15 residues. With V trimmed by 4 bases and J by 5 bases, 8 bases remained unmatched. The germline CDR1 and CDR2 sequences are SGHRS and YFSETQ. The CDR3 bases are TGCGCCAGCAGCCAGAGACAGGGCGCGAATGAAAAACTGTTTTTT. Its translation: CASSQRQGANEKLFF.

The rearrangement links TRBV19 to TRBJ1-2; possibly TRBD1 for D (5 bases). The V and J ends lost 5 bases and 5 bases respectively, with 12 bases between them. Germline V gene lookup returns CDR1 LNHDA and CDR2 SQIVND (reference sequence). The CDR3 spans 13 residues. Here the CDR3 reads CASSARTGYGYTF. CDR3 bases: TGTGCCAGTAGTGCCCGAACAGGATATGGCTACACCTTC.

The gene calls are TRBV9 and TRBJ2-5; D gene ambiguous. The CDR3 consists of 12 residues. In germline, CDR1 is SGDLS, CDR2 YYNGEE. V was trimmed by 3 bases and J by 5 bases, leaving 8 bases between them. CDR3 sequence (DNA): TGTGCCAGCAGCGATCTATGGGAGACCCAGTACTTC. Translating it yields CASSDLWETQYF.

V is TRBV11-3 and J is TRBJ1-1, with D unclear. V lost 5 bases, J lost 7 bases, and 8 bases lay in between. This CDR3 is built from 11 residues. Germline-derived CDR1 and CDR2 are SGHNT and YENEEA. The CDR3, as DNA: TGTGCCAGCAGCGACGGGGTTGAAGCTTTCTTT. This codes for CASSDGVEAFF.

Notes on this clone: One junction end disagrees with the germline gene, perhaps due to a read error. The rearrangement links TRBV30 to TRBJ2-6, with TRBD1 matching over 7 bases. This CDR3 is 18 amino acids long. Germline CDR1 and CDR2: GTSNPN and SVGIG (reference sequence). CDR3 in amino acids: CAWSVRQGTPSGANGLTF. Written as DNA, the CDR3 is TGTGCCTGGAGTGTACGACAGGGTACCCCCTCTGGGGCCAACGGCCTGACTTTC.

The CDR3 DNA reads TGTGCCAGCAGCGACATGGTTGGTGAAGCTTTCTTT. This translates into CASSDMVGEAFF. J is TRBJ1-1 and V is TRBV5-4; D unresolved. The CDR3 extends over 12 amino acids. Germline values: CDR1 SGHNT, CDR2 YYREEE (reference sequence). The V end lost 4 bases, the J end lost 7 bases, and 11 bases lay between the germline ends.

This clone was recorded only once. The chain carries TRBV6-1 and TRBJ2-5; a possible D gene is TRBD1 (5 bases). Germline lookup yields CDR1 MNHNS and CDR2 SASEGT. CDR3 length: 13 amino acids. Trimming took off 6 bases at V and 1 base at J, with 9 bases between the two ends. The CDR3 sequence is CASRNRSQETQYF. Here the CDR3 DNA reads TGTGCCAGCAGGAACAGGAGCCAAGAGACCCAGTACTTC.